A single sample is the source of the 6 T cell receptor beta chains below, sequenced in a study of OX40 agonist ivuxolimab in advanced cancers. Clones were read by immunoSEQ multiplex PCR, and TCRdb kept only the in-frame ones, dropping some. The data contain about 96,000 clones, around 90% of them singletons. The sample in question was CD4+ or CD8+ T cells sorted from blood, obtained in a trial of the OX40 agonist ivuxolimab. Receptors originate from an adult with an advanced solid tumor such as melanoma, head and neck, liver or kidney cancer.

This clone was detected a few times. This chain links TRBV7-2 with TRBJ2-1, with 8 bases that match TRBD2. V was pared by 0 bases and J by 4 bases, with 5 bases of the junction left unmatched. In germline, CDR1 is SGHTA, CDR2 FQGNSA. The CDR3 totals 16 residues. The CDR3 bases are TGTGCCAGCAGCTTAGCGGTGGTAGCGGGGTACAATGAGCAGTTCTTC. Translating gives CASSLAVVAGYNEQFF.

The gene calls are TRBV7-3 and TRBJ2-2, with D possibly matching TRBD2 (6 bases). The length of the CDR3 is 16 residues. Germline V CDR1 and CDR2: SGHTA, FQGTGA. The V end lost 2 bases, the J end lost 6 bases, and 16 bases lay between the germline ends. The CDR3 DNA is TGTGCCAGCAGCTTAGGCGCAGGGACGGGAGCCGGGGAGCTGTTTTTT. Residues: CASSLGAGTGAGELFF.

The chain has TRBV19 and TRBJ2-1; the D call may be TRBD1 or TRBD2 (6 bases each). Germline lookup yields CDR1 LNHDA and CDR2 SQIVND (reference sequence). This CDR3 contains 14 residues. Trimming stripped 2 bases from V and 7 bases from J, with 12 bases between. The CDR3 here is CASSITGALNEQFF. CDR3 in DNA: TGTGCCAGTAGTATAACGGGGGCATTGAATGAGCAGTTCTTC.

A single count supports this clone. The rearrangement uses TRBV5-6 and TRBJ2-3; TRBD1 matches 7 bases. Germline CDR1 and CDR2: SGHDT and YYEEEE. The J segment lost 1 base and the V segment lost 2 bases, leaving 4 bases of the junction unmatched. The CDR3 covers 15 residues. CDR3: CASSFGDSRTDTQYF. In nucleotides, the CDR3 is TGTGCCAGCAGCTTCGGGGACAGCCGCACAGATACGCAGTATTTT.

This rearrangement joins TRBV28 to TRBJ1-2, with 8 bases identical to TRBD1. CDR3 length: 17 residues. Trimming removed 4 bases from V and 4 bases from J; junction bases left unmatched: 14. CDR1 and CDR2 from the germline V gene are MDHEN and SYDVKM. For the CDR3, the DNA is TGTGCCAGCAGTTCCGGACAGGGAACCCACGGAGGCTATGGCTACACCTTC. Its translation is CASSSGQGTHGGYGYTF.

The chain combines TRBV30 with TRBJ1-2; D is possibly TRBD1 (5 bases). The CDR3 totals 14 residues. Trimming removed 4 bases at V and 7 bases at J, with 19 bases between. Germline assignment: CDR1 GTSNPN and CDR2 SVGIG (reference sequence). The CDR3 loop is CAWTLLARVSGYTF. Here the CDR3 DNA reads TGTGCCTGGACCCTACTGGCCAGGGTGAGTGGCTACACCTTC.